Below are 28 T cell receptor beta chains sequenced from a single sample in a study of T cells in women clearing cervical HPV infection. Assay used: immunoSEQ multiplex PCR; TCRdb lists only in-frame clones, some missing. This sample carries over 15,000 clones, with roughly 7.9% going to the ten biggest clones. The specimen was blood buffy coat. These receptors came from a woman aged 18 to 75 with a cervical HPV16 infection that either progressed to CIN3+ or cleared (not recorded which).

A remark on this clone: The read falls 3 residues short of the CDR3 end, and the missing part is taken from the germline J gene. This sequence joins TRBV19 and TRBJ1-2; 9 bases are a match to TRBD1. The germline V gene encodes CDR1 LNHDA and CDR2 SQIVND (reference sequence). The CDR3 runs to 14 residues. The CDR3 is CASTRRGTGIRYTF. The DNA read from the CDR3 is TGTGCCAGTACCCGACGTGGGACAGGGATTCGC. Full variable domain (missing parts from reference TRBV19 and TRBJ1-2): DGGITQSPKYLFRKEGQNVTLSCEQNLNHDAMYWYRQDPGQGLRLIYYSQIVNDFQKGDIAEGYSVSREKKESFPLTVTSAQKNPTAFYLCASTRRGTGIRYTFGSGTRLTVV.

To note about this clone: The read finishes 3 residues shy of the CDR3 end, and the germline J gene is used to complete it. V gene TRBV19 combines with J gene TRBJ1-1, with a weak D call TRBD1 (5 bases). The V end lost 7 bases, the J end lost 7 bases, and 13 bases lay between the germline ends. The CDR3 spans 12 residues. Germline V CDR1 and CDR2: LNHDA, SQIVND (reference sequence). Incomplete CDR3 DNA: TGTGCCAGTATGCAGGGATGGGGTGAA. Its protein is CASMQGWGE. The CDR3, in full, reads CASMQGWGEAFF.

Points on this clone: With the read ending 3 residues before the CDR3 end, the germline J gene is used to fill in that end. The gene calls are TRBV27 and TRBJ2-5, with unresolved D. V gave up 2 bases and J gave up 5 bases, with 9 bases separating them. Germline CDR1 reads MNHEY; CDR2 reads SMNVEV (reference sequence). The CDR3 is made up of 13 amino acids. CDR3 DNA, as far as it was read: TGTGCCAGCAGTTTAGTTTTTATGGAGACC. This encodes CASSLVFMET. The CDR3 as a whole reads CASSLVFMETQYF.

Of note for this clone: The CDR3 is cut off 3 residues early in the read; its end comes from the germline J gene. The genes are TRBV19 and TRBJ1-1; possibly TRBD1 for D (6 bases). Per germline, CDR1 LNHDA and CDR2 SQIVND (reference sequence). The CDR3 totals 13 residues. Deletions cut 9 bases from V and 2 bases from J, with 13 bases between. The CDR3 is CASKDRVNTEAFF. The sequenced part of the CDR3 DNA is TGTGCCAGCAAGGACAGAGTCAACACTGAA.

Remarks on this clone: The sequence runs out 3 residues before the end of the CDR3; the remainder is reconstructed from the germline J gene. This chain uses TRBV6-2 or TRBV6-3 with TRBJ1-2; a weak D match, TRBD1 (5 bases). Germline V lookup: CDR1 MNHEY, CDR2 SVGEGT. Trimming left V 0 bases short and J 1 base short, with 12 bases between. The CDR3 runs to 16 residues. The CDR3 spells CASSYSTGGFNYGYTF. CDR3 bases read: TGTGCCAGCAGTTACTCGACGGGGGGGTTTAACTATGGC.

With respect to this clone: The read is 3 residues too short to cover the CDR3 end, so that end is filled in from the germline J gene. This rearrangement joins TRBV12-3 or TRBV12-4 to TRBJ2-1; D possibly corresponds to TRBD2 (6 bases). CDR3 length equals 17 residues. With 6 bases removed from V and 5 bases from J, the gap between germline ends came to 23 bases. The DNA read from the CDR3 is TGTGCCAGCAGGCCCCCTAGACTAGTGGTGATCAACAATGAG. Translation: CASRPPRLVVINNE. In full, the CDR3 is CASRPPRLVVINNEQFF.

As regards this clone: The read ends 3 residues shy of where the CDR3 ends; the end is completed using the germline J gene. This rearrangement joins TRBV7-9 to TRBJ2-7; no clear D gene. CDR3 length equals 13 residues. The germline V gene has CDR1 SEHNR and CDR2 FQNEAQ (reference sequence). With 4 bases removed from V and 2 bases from J, the gap between germline ends came to 9 bases. Incomplete CDR3 DNA: TGTGCCAGCAGCTCATTGGGCACCTACGAG. It specifies CASSSLGTYE. From start to end, the CDR3 is CASSSLGTYEQYF.

Turning to this clone: Coverage ceases 3 residues before the CDR3 finishes, and the germline J gene fills in the end. This sequence joins TRBV5-1 and TRBJ2-1; TRBD2 matches 13 bases. Germline values: CDR1 SGHRS, CDR2 YFSETQ. J lost 4 bases, V lost 4 bases, and 11 bases had no gene match. This CDR3 has 18 residues. The CDR3 DNA, read in part, is TGCGCCAGCAGCGCGACTAGCGGGGGGTTTCCAGTGTACAATGAG. It is translated as CASSATSGGFPVYNE. The full CDR3 reads CASSATSGGFPVYNEQFF.

As concerns this clone: Read coverage stops 3 residues before the CDR3 terminus; the germline J gene supplies the remainder. This chain uses TRBV5-4 with TRBJ2-1, with D possibly matching TRBD1 (6 bases). The ends were cut back, 10 bases at V and 6 bases at J, with 17 bases in the middle. The germline V gene has CDR1 SGHNT and CDR2 YYREEE (reference sequence). The CDR3 contains 13 residues. The CDR3 bases that were read are TGTGCCCAAGGGGACATATCGGTCAATGAG. Translating it yields CAQGDISVNE. The full-length CDR3 reads as CAQGDISVNEQFF.

Notes on this clone: The read ends 3 residues early relative to the CDR3; the germline J gene fills the gap. This chain joins TRBV10-3 and TRBJ2-2, with D possibly being TRBD1 (5 bases). Germline-derived CDR1 and CDR2 are ENHRY and SYGVKD. This CDR3 contains 14 residues. Trimming stripped 3 bases from V and 4 bases from J, with 9 bases between. CDR3 DNA (partial): TGTGCCATCAGTGAAGGGGATCCCACCGGGGAG. Translated: CAISEGDPTGE. The complete CDR3 protein is CAISEGDPTGELFF.

Worth noting for this clone: Coverage ceases 3 residues before the CDR3 finishes, and the germline J gene fills in the end. The chain has TRBV11-3 and TRBJ2-2; TRBD1 might be the D (6 bases). CDR1 is SGHNT and CDR2 is YENEEA in the germline V gene. The V gene lost 5 bases and the J gene lost 4 bases, with 14 bases spanning the gap. This CDR3 is built from 15 residues. CDR3 residues: CASSPRGGITGELFF. The CDR3 bases that were read are TGTGCCAGCAGCCCCAGGGGCGGTATCACCGGGGAG.

A remark on this clone: Read data end 3 residues before the CDR3 end; the end is taken from the germline J gene. The chain employs TRBV19 and TRBJ1-3; D is ambiguous. The CDR3 runs 13 residues. V was trimmed by 6 bases and J by 0 bases, leaving 6 bases between them. The germline gives CDR1 LNHDA, CDR2 SQIVND (reference sequence). This chain's CDR3 is CASSRSSGNTIYF. CDR3 DNA, as far as it was read: TGTGCCAGTAGCCGGTCCTCTGGAAACACC. The full variable domain, in which reference TRBV19 and TRBJ1-3 provide the parts outside the CDR3, is DGGITQSPKYLFRKEGQNVTLSCEQNLNHDAMYWYRQDPGQGLRLIYYSQIVNDFQKGDIAEGYSVSREKKESFPLTVTSAQKNPTAFYLCASSRSSGNTIYFGEGSWLTVV.

A note on this clone: The CDR3 is cut off 3 residues early in the read; its end comes from the germline J gene. This sequence joins TRBV2 and TRBJ2-7; 9 bases fit TRBD1. The CDR3 spans 16 residues. CDR1 and CDR2 from the germline V gene are SNHLY and FYNNEI. After removal of 3 bases from V and 2 bases from J, the junction contained 8 bases not matched to a gene. CDR3 sequence: CASSDVSGQGPYEQYF. The CDR3 bases that were read are TGTGCCAGCAGTGATGTCAGCGGACAGGGGCCCTACGAG.

Notes on this clone: The read finishes 3 residues shy of the CDR3 end, and the germline J gene is used to complete it. V gene TRBV20-1 combines with J gene TRBJ2-7, with 10 bases fitting TRBD1. The V gene's germline CDR1 is DFQATT and CDR2 SNEGSKA (reference sequence). Trimming cost V 6 bases and J 3 bases; bases outside gene matches: 2. The CDR3 loop spans 12 amino acids. The sequenced CDR3 bases are TGCAGTGCCAGGACAGGGGGCTACGAG. This codes for CSARTGGYE. The full CDR3 sequence reads CSARTGGYEQYF.

Regarding this clone: Coverage ceases 3 residues before the CDR3 finishes, and the germline J gene fills in the end. The chain combines TRBV28 with TRBJ1-2; 7 bases fit TRBD1. V dropped 4 bases and J dropped 1; count of bases not matched to a gene: 9. CDR1 is MDHEN, CDR2 SYDVKM, per germline. This CDR3 is built from 16 residues. CDR3 sequence reads: CASSSIRDSINYGYTF. The CDR3 DNA, read in part, is TGTGCCAGCAGTTCCATCCGGGACAGCATTAACTATGGC.

With regard to this clone: The CDR3 is cut off 3 residues early in the read; its end comes from the germline J gene. The genes are TRBV20-1 and TRBJ1-4, with 10 positions matching TRBD1. The germline V gene encodes CDR1 DFQATT and CDR2 SNEGSKA (reference sequence). After removal of 4 bases from V and 8 bases from J, the junction contained 7 bases not matched to a gene. This CDR3 is built from 14 residues. The sequenced part of the CDR3 DNA is TGCAGTGCTAACACCGGGACAGGGGTCGAAAAA. Its protein product is CSANTGTGVEK. The entire CDR3 is CSANTGTGVEKLFF.

Remarks on this clone: The CDR3 end lies 3 residues beyond the end of the read and is filled in from the germline J gene. The chain has TRBV18 and TRBJ1-1; 10 bases are shared with TRBD1. CDR3 length equals 15 residues. Germline assignment: CDR1 KGHSH and CDR2 LQKENI. CDR3 protein: CASSLGQGKYNEAFF. CDR3 DNA (partial): TGTGCCAGCTCACTGGGACAGGGGAAATACAATGAG.

On this clone itself: The CDR3 end falls 3 residues outside the read, so it is completed with the germline J gene. The V and J genes are TRBV5-1 and TRBJ2-7; TRBD1 agrees at 8 bases. V was clipped by 4 bases and J by 5 bases; unmatched bases: 8. Germline V lookup: CDR1 SGHRS, CDR2 YFSETQ. The CDR3 is 14 residues long. The CDR3 sequence is CASSPMTGDNEQYF. The DNA read from the CDR3 is TGCGCCAGCAGCCCGATGACAGGGGACAACGAG.

Worth noting for this clone: The read comes to an end 3 residues before the CDR3 does, leaving the germline J gene to fill in the end. V usage is TRBV7-2 and J usage is TRBJ2-1, with D perhaps matching TRBD2 (6 bases). The length of the CDR3 is 15 residues. Germline loops: CDR1 SGHTA, CDR2 FQGNSA. V dropped 5 bases and J dropped 0 bases, with 11 bases sitting between them. The CDR3 DNA, read in part, is TGTGCCAGCAGCCTCGCGGGGAGCTCCTACAATGAG. As protein: CASSLAGSSYNE. The CDR3 as a whole reads CASSLAGSSYNEQFF.

Concerning this clone itself: The read ends 3 residues shy of where the CDR3 ends; the end is completed using the germline J gene. This chain uses TRBV28 with TRBJ2-3; 8 nucleotides match TRBD1. CDR3 length: 17 amino acids. CDR1 is MDHEN, CDR2 SYDVKM, per germline. V was pared by 1 base and J by 4 bases, with 10 bases of the junction left unmatched. The DNA read from the CDR3 is TGTGCCAGCAGTTTATATAGGGCAGGGGGCCGTCCAGATACG. This translates into CASSLYRAGGRPDT. The whole CDR3 sequence reads CASSLYRAGGRPDTQYF.

Remarks on this clone: The CDR3 end lies 3 residues beyond the end of the read and is filled in from the germline J gene. The genes are TRBV11-3 and TRBJ2-3; no definite D call. This CDR3 has 14 amino acids. Trimming took 4 bases from V and 4 from J, leaving 12 bases between them. Germline CDR1 is SGHNT and CDR2 is YENEEA. The sequenced CDR3 bases are TGTGCCAGCAGCTCTACGATTCTCCCAGATACG. The encoded protein is CASSSTILPDT. The whole CDR3 region reads CASSSTILPDTQYF.

Note on this clone: Read coverage stops 3 residues before the CDR3 terminus; the germline J gene supplies the remainder. The V gene is TRBV11-2, the J gene TRBJ1-5; D not resolved. Trimming pared 5 bases from V and 9 bases from J, leaving 14 bases between. From germline, CDR1 is SGHAT and CDR2 FQNNGV. The CDR3 length is 13 residues. The CDR3 DNA, read in part, is TGTGCCAGCAGCCTAACCGACCGGGGGCCC. Translation: CASSLTDRGP. The full CDR3 reads CASSLTDRGPQHF. The full variable domain, with the rest looked up from reference TRBV11-2 and TRBJ1-5, is EAGVAQSPRYKIIEKRQSVAFWCNPISGHATLYWYQQILGQGPKLLIQFQNNGVVDDSQLPKDRFSAERLKGVDSTLKIQPAKLEDSAVYLCASSLTDRGPQHFGDGTRLSIL.

Comment on this clone: Read sequence stops 3 residues before the CDR3 end, and the germline J gene provides the missing end. The chain is built from TRBV7-9 and TRBJ2-5; D may be TRBD2 (6 bases). Germline V gene sequence: CDR1 SEHNR, CDR2 FQNEAQ (reference sequence). This CDR3 region has 12 residues. The ends were cut back, 7 bases at V and 4 bases at J, with 10 bases in the middle. CDR3 region: CASKGLGETQYF. The covered CDR3 bases are TGTGCCAGCAAGGGACTCGGAGAGACC. Full variable domain (remainder filled in from reference TRBV7-9 and TRBJ2-5): DTGVSQNPRHKITKRGQNVTFRCDPISEHNRLYWYRQTLGQGPEFLTYFQNEAQLEKSRLLSDRFSAERPKGSFSTLEIQRTEQGDSAMYLCASKGLGETQYFGPGTRLLVL.

Turning to this clone: The CDR3 end is not reached by the read, which stops 3 residues before it; the germline J gene fills it in. This chain uses TRBV29-1 with TRBJ2-7; D uncertain. The V end was cut by 7 bases, the J end by 2 bases, with 9 bases between. This CDR3 has 11 amino acids. Germline lookup yields CDR1 SQVTM and CDR2 ANQGSEA. CDR3 protein: CSAVEAYEQYF. The covered CDR3 bases are TGCAGCGCAGTTGAGGCCTACGAG.

Concerning this clone: Sequencing ends 3 residues short of the CDR3 end; the germline J gene provides the rest. V usage is TRBV10-3 and J usage is TRBJ1-5; TRBD1 matches at 8 bases. Trimming cost V 10 bases and J 6 bases; bases outside gene matches: 8. Germline V gene lookup returns CDR1 ENHRY and CDR2 SYGVKD. The CDR3 extends over 13 amino acids. CDR3 residues: CASTGGMGQPQHF. CDR3 DNA, as far as it was read: TGTGCCAGCACAGGGGGTATGGGTCAGCCC.

With respect to this clone: Coverage ceases 3 residues before the CDR3 finishes, and the germline J gene fills in the end. The gene calls are TRBV24-1 and TRBJ2-1; TRBD1 aligns across 8 bases. The V and J ends lost 3 bases and 8 bases, in that order; junction bases with no gene match: 5. CDR1 is KGHDR, CDR2 SFDVKD, per germline. The CDR3 is 14 residues long. The CDR3 protein is CATSDRPGGYEQFF. The sequenced part of the CDR3 DNA is TGTGCCACCAGTGATCGTCCAGGGGGCTATGAG.

Regarding this clone: The CDR3 is cut off 3 residues early in the read; its end comes from the germline J gene. The chain is built from TRBV18 and TRBJ1-2; the match to TRBD1 covers 7 bases. CDR1 KGHSH and CDR2 LQKENI come from the germline V gene. CDR3 size: 12 residues. CDR3 sequence reads: CASSFDRDGYTF. The covered CDR3 bases are TGTGCCAGCTCATTTGACAGGGACGGC.

Notes on this clone: The read comes to an end 3 residues before the CDR3 does, leaving the germline J gene to fill in the end. The chain carries TRBV7-9 and TRBJ2-7; no definite D call. CDR3 size: 15 residues. Germline CDR1 reads SEHNR; CDR2 reads FQNEAQ (reference sequence). Trimming removed 1 base at V and 4 bases at J, with 14 bases between. The CDR3 loop reads CASSLVPEMAYEQYF. CDR3 DNA (partial): TGTGCCAGCAGCTTAGTCCCAGAGATGGCATACGAG.